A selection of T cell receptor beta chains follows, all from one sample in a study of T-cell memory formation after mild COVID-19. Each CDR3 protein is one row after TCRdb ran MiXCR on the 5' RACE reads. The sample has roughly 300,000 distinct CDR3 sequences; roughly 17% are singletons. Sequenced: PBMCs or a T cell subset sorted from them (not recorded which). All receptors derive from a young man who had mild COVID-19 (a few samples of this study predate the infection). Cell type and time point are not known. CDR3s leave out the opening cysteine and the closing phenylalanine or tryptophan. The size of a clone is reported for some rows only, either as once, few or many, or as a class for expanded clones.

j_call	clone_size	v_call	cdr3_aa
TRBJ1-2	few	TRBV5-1	ASSFGSSNYGYT
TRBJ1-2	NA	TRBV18	ASSPVGTANYGYT
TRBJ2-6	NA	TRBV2	ASKGRQGSLGANVLT
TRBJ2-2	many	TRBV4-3	ASSQGLNTGELF
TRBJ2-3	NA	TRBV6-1	ASSVSGVADTQY
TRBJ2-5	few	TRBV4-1	ASSQDLGQGGKKGETQY
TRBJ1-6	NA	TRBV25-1	ASSVRDNSPLH
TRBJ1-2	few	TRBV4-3	ASSQSLRRLAYGYT
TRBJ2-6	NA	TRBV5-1	ASRLLSGANVLT
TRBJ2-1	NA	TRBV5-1	ASRQTGRSYNEQF
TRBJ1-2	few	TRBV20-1	SASQGADGYT
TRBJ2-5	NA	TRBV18	ASSPQGAETQY
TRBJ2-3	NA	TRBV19	ASSIGDTQY
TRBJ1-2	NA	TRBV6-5	ASSYWGPLYGYT
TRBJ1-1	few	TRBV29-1	SILWGSTEAF